This T cell receptor beta chain was captured by sequencing in a study of blood T cell repertoires in COVID-19. Background on the study: The United States, Italy and Spain provided the acute and convalescent COVID-19 samples. Sources were T cells, B-cell-depleted T cells, or PBMCs; the material itself was cDNA or gDNA.

This CDR3 is 17 amino acids long. Trimming took 1 base from V and 2 from J; bases not matched to a gene: 5. Germline V gene sequence: CDR1 MGHRA, CDR2 YSYEKL. In the authors' methods: Estimated nucleated cell counts came from reference gene primer amplification. The table came from immunoSEQ multiplex PCR; TCRdb's copy has only in-frame clones and leaves some out. V, J and clone size are taken as reported in that table, and D and trimming were inferred from the DNA itself. In the table there are almost 400,000 clones, approximately 89% of which are singletons. Patients of the Seattle cohort, enrolled during active infection, were followed longitudinally.

The sequenced material came from peripheral blood. This clonotype was sampled from a woman aged 55-75 years with COVID-19, enrolled during active disease. The rearrangement uses TRBV4-1 and TRBJ2-1; 10 bases map to TRBD2. Here the CDR3 reads CASSQAASGGPYNEQFF. The DNA for the CDR3 is TGCGCCAGCAGCCAAGCTGCTAGCGGGGGCCCCTACAATGAGCAGTTCTTC.